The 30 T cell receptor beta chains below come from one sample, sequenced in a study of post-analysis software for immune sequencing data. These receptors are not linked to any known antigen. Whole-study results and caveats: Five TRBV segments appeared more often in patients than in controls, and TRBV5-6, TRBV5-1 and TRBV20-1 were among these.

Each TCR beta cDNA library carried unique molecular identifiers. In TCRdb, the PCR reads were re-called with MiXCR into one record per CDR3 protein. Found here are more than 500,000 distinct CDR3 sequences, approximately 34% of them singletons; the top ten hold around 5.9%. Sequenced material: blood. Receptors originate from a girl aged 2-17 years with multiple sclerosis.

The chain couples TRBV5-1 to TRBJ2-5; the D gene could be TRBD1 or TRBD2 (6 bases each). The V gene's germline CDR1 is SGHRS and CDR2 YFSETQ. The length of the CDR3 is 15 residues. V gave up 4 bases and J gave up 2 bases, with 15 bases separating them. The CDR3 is CASSGTGRSQETQYF. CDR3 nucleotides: TGCGCCAGCAGCGGAACAGGGAGGAGTCAAGAGACCCAGTACTTC. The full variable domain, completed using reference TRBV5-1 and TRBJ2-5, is KAGVTQTPRYLIKTRGQQVTLSCSPISGHRSVSWYQQTPGQGLQFLFEYFSETQRNKGNFPGRFSGRQFSNSRSEMNVSTLELGDSALYLCASSGTGRSQETQYFGPGTRLLVL.

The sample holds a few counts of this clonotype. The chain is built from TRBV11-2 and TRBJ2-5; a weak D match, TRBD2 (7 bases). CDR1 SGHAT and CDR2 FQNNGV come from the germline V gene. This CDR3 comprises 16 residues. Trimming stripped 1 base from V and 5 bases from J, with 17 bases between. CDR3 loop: CASSLGGGAPVETQYF. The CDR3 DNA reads TGTGCCAGCAGCTTAGGAGGGGGGGCCCCGGTGGAGACCCAGTACTTC.

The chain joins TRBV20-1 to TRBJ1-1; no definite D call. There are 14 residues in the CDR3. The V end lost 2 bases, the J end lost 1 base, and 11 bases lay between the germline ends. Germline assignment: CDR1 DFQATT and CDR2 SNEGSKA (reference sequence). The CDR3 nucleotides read TGCAGTGCTAGAAACCTTTTCGCGAACACTGAAGCTTTCTTT. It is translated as CSARNLFANTEAFF.

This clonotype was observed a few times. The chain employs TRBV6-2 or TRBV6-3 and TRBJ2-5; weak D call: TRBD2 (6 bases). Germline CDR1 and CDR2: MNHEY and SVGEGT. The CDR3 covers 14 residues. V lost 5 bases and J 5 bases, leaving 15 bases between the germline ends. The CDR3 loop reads CASSRRGITETQYF. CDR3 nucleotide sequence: TGTGCCAGCAGTAGACGGGGGATCACGGAGACCCAGTACTTC.

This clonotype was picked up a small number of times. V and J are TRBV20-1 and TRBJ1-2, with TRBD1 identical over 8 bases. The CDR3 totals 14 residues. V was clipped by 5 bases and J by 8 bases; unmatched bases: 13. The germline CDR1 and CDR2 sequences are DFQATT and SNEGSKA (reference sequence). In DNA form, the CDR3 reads TGCAGTGCTCGATCAGGGGGCGAAGCTTGGGGCTACACCTTC. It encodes CSARSGGEAWGYTF.

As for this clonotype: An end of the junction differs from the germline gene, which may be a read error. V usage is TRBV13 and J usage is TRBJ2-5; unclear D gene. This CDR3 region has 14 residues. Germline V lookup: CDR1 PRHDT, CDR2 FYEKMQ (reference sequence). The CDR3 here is CACSLTQPQETQYF. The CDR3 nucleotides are TGTGCCTGCAGCTTAACGCAGCCGCAAGAGACCCAGTACTTC.

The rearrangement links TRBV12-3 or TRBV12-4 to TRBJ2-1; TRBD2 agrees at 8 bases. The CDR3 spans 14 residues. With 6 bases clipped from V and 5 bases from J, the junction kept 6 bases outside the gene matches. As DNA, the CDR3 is TGTGCCAGCAGACTTAGCGGGGATAACAATGAGCAGTTCTTC. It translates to CASRLSGDNNEQFF.

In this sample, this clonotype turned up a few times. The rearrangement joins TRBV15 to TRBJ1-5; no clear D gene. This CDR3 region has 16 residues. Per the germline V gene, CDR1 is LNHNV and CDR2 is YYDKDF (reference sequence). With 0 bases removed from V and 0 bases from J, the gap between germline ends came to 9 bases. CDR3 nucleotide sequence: TGTGCCACCAGCAGAGATCTTAGAGCTAGCAATCAGCCCCAGCATTTT. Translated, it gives CATSRDLRASNQPQHF.

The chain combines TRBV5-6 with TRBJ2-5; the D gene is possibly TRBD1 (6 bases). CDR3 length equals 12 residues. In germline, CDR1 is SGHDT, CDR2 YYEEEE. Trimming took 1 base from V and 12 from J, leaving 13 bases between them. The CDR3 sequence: CASSLNRQEKYF. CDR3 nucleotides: TGTGCCAGCAGCTTGAATCGACAGGAGAAGTACTTC.

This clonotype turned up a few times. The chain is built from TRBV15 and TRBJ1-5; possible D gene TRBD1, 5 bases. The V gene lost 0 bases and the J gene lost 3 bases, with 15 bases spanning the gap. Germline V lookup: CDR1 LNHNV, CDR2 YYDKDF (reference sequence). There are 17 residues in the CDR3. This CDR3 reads CATSRDGRGRFNQPQHF. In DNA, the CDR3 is TGTGCCACCAGCAGAGACGGACGGGGACGGTTCAATCAGCCCCAGCATTTT.

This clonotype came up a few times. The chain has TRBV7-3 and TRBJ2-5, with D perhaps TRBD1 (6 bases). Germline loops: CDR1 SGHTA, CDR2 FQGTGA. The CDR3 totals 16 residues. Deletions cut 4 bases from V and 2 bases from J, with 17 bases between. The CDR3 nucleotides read TGTGCCAGCAGCTCCGGAACAGGGATGGGGCAAGAGACCCAGTACTTC. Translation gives CASSSGTGMGQETQYF.

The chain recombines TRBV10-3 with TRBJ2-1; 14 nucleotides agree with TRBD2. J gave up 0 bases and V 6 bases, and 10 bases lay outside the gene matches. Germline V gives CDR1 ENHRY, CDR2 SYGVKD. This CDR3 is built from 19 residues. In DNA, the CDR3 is TGTGCCATCAGACCAGGACTAGCGGGGGGTCCTCACTCCTACAATGAGCAGTTCTTC. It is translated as CAIRPGLAGGPHSYNEQFF.

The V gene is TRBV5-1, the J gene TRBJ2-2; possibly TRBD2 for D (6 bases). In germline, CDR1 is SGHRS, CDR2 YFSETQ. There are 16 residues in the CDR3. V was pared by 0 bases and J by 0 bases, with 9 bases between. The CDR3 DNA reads TGCGCCAGCAGCTTGGGCGGGAACGCGAACACCGGGGAGCTGTTTTTT. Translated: CASSLGGNANTGELFF.

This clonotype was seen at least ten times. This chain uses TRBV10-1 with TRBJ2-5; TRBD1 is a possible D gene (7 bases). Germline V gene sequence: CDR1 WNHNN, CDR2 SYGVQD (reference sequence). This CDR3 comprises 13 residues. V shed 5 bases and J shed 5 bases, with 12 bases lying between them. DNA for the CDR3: TGCGCCAGCAGTCGGGACAGCGGGGAGACCCAGTACTTC. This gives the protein CASSRDSGETQYF.

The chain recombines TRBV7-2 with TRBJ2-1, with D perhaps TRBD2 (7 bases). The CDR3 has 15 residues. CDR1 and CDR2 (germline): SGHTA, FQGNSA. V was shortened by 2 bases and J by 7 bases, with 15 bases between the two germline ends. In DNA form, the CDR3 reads TGTGCCAGCAGCTTACGATGGGGGGGGCGGAATGAGCAGTTCTTC. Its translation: CASSLRWGGRNEQFF.

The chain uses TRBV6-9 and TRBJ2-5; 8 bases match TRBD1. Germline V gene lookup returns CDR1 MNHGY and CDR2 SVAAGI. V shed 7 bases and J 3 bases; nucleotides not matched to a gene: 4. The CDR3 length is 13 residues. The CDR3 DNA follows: TGTGCCAGCACGGACAGGGAGAAAGAGACCCAGTACTTC. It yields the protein CASTDREKETQYF.

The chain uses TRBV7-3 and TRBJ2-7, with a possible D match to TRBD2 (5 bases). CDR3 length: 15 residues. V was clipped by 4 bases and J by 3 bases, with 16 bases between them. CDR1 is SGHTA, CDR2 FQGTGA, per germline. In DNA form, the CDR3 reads TGTGCCAGCAGCTGGACTTCTGACGGAAACTACGAGCAGTACTTC. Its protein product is CASSWTSDGNYEQYF.

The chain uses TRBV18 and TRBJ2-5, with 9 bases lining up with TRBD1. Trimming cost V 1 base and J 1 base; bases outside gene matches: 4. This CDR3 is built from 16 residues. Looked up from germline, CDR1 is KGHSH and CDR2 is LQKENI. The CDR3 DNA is TGTGCCAGCTCACCACGAGGGACAGGGTTCCAAGAGACCCAGTACTTC. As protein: CASSPRGTGFQETQYF.

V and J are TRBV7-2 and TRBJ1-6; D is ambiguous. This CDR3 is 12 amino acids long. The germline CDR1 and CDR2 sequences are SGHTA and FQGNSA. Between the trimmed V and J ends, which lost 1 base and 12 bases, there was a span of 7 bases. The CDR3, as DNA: TGTGCCAGCAGCTTAGACCGAGGACCCCTCCACTTT. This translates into CASSLDRGPLHF.

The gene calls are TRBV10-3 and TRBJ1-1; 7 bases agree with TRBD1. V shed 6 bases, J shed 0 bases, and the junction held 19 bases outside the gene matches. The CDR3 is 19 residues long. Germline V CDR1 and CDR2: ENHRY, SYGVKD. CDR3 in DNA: TGTGCCATCAGGAAAGACAGGGTAAGGTTAGACTACTTGAACACTGAAGCTTTCTTT. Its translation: CAIRKDRVRLDYLNTEAFF.

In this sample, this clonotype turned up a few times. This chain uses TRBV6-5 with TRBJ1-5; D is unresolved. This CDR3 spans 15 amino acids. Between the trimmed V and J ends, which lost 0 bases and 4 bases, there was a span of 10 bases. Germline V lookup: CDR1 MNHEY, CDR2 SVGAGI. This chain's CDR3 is CASSYSYWENQPQHF. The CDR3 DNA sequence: TGTGCCAGCAGTTACTCGTACTGGGAGAATCAGCCCCAGCATTTT.

The CDR3 region has the DNA TGTGCCAGCAGGGGGACAGTCAATCAGCCCCAGCATTTT. This encodes CASRGTVNQPQHF. The chain has TRBV6-6 and TRBJ1-5; 7 bases match TRBD1. The CDR3 sequence is 13 residues long. The junction had 2 bases not matched to a gene; V was cut back by 6 bases and J by 3 bases. The germline V gene encodes CDR1 MNHNY and CDR2 SVGAGI (reference sequence).

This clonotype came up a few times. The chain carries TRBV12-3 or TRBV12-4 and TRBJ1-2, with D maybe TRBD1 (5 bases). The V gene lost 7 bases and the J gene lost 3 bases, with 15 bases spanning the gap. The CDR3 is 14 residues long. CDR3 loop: CASTKGGAYYGYTF. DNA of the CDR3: TGTGCCAGCACAAAAGGAGGGGCATACTATGGCTACACCTTC.

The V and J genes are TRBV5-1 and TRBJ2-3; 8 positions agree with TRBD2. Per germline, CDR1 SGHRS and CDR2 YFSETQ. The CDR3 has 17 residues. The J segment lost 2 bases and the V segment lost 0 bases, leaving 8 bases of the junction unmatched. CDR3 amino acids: CASSLGLSGVNTDTQYF. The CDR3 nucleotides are TGCGCCAGCAGCTTGGGACTTAGCGGGGTTAACACAGATACGCAGTATTTT.

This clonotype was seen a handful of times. The CDR3 DNA reads as TGCGCCAGCAGCACTACAGGGCTCGGGAATTCACCCCTCCACTTT. Protein: CASSTTGLGNSPLHF. The gene calls are TRBV4-1 and TRBJ1-6; tentatively, D is TRBD1 (6 bases). Trimming cost V 5 bases and J 7 bases, with 15 bases left between them. The length of the CDR3 is 15 residues. Per the germline V gene, CDR1 is MGHRA and CDR2 is YSYEKL.

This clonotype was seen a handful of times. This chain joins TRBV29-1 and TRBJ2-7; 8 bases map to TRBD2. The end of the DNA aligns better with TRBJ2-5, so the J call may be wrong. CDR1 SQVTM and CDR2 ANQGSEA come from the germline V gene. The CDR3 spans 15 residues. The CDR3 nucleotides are TGCAGCGTTGGGGCTAGAGCCGGCGGGGGGGAGACCCAGTACTTC. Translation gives CSVGARAGGGETQYF.

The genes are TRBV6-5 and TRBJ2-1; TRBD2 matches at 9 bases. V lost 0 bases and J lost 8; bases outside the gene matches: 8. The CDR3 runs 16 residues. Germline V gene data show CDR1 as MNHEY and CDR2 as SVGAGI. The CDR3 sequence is CASSYSRLAVEYEQFF. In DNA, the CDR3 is TGTGCCAGCAGTTACTCGAGACTAGCGGTAGAGTATGAGCAGTTCTTC.

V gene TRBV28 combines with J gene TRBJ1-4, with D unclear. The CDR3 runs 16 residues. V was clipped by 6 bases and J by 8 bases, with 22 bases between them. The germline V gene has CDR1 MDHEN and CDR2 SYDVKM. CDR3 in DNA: TGTGCCAGCAGCCTAGGGCACAGTCTGTTCGGGGAAAAACTGTTTTTT. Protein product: CASSLGHSLFGEKLFF. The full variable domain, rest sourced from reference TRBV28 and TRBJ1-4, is DVKVTQSSRYLVKRTGEKVFLECVQDMDHENMFWYRQDPGLGLRLIYFSYDVKMKEKGDIPEGYSVSREKKERFSLILESASTNQTSMYLCASSLGHSLFGEKLFFGSGTQLSVL.

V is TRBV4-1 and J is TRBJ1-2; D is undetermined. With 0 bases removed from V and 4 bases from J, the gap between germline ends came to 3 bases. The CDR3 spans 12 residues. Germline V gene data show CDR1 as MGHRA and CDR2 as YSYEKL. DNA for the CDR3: TGCGCCAGCAGCCAAGATACCTATGGCTACACCTTC. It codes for CASSQDTYGYTF.

CDR3 residues: CASSLQGGADTGELFF. The CDR3, as DNA: TGCGCCAGCAGCTTGCAAGGGGGGGCTGACACCGGGGAGCTGTTTTTT. This chain uses TRBV5-1 with TRBJ2-2, with a tentative D call TRBD2 (7 bases). The V end lost 1 base, the J end lost 3 bases, and 13 bases lay between the germline ends. The CDR3 totals 16 residues. Germline V lookup: CDR1 SGHRS, CDR2 YFSETQ.